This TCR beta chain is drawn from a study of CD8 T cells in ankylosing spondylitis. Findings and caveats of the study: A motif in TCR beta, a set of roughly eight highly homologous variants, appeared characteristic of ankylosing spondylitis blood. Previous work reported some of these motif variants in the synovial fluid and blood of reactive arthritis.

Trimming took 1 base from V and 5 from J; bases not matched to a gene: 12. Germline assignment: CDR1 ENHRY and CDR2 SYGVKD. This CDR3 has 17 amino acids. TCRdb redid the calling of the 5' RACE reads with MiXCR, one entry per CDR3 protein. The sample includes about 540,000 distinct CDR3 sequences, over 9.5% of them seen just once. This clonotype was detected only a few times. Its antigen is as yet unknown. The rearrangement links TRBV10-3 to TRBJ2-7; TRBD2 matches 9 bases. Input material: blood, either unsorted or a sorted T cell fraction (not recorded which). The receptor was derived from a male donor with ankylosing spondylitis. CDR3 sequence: CAISELSSGSVSNEQYF. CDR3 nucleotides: TGTGCCATCAGTGAGTTGAGTAGCGGGAGTGTTTCCAACGAGCAGTACTTC.